This is a list of T cell receptor beta chains from one sample in a study of T cells in Graves' hyperthyroidism and ophthalmopathy. MiXCR, applied by TCRdb to the multiplex PCR reads, yields one record per CDR3 protein. The sample consists of a few hundred thousand distinct CDR3 sequences, approximately 15% of them appearing once. Sequencing was done on a sample of blood. All receptors come from a woman aged 18-29 years with Graves' hyperthyroidism. CDR3s include the opening cysteine and the closing phenylalanine or tryptophan. Each record gives: D gene, V gene, J gene, clone size, CDR3 DNA, CDR3 protein. D genes are given only for firm matches. Only part of the rows carry a size: once, few, many, or a class if the clone is expanded.

TRBD1,TRBV6-2/TRBV6-3,TRBJ1-1,few,TGTGCCAGCAGTTACGGGGGGACAGGGATTAAGGCGGCTGAAGCTTTCTTT,CASSYGGTGIKAAEAFF
TRBD2,TRBV20-1,TRBJ2-1,many,TGCAGTGCCACGAGAACTAGCGGGAGTCCGAATGAGCAGTTCTTC,CSATRTSGSPNEQFF
.,TRBV20-1,TRBJ2-2,many,TGCAGTGCTAGGGGCGGGGCGAACACCGGGGAGCTGTTTTTT,CSARGGANTGELFF
.,TRBV4-2,TRBJ2-5,many,TGTGCCAGCAGCCAAGCCTCGCGTGAGACCCAGTACTTC,CASSQASRETQYF
.,TRBV27,TRBJ2-7,many,TGTGCCAGCAGTTTACAGGGCGAGCAGTACTTC,CASSLQGEQYF
.,TRBV20-1,TRBJ2-2,many,TGCAGTGCTAGGGGATTTGGGGATAGCACCGGGGAGCTGTTTTTT,CSARGFGDSTGELFF
TRBD1,TRBV7-9,TRBJ2-7,.,TGTGCCAGCAGCTCGACAGGGTTAGGCTCCTACGAGCAGTACTTC,CASSSTGLGSYEQYF
TRBD1,TRBV18,TRBJ1-2,many,TGTGCCAGCTCACCACCGGGACAGGGAGGAAGCTACACCTTC,CASSPPGQGGSYTF
TRBD2,TRBV10-3,TRBJ2-1,few,TGTGCCATCAGTGAAACTAGCGGGAACTACAATGAGCAGTTCTTC,CAISETSGNYNEQFF
TRBD1,TRBV15,TRBJ1-2,many,TGTGCCACCAGCGGGCGGCCCAGGGGGCGGCACTATGGCTACACCTTC,CATSGRPRGRHYGYTF
.,TRBV7-2,TRBJ2-1,many,TGTGCCAGCAGCTCGGACGGGCCAGGAGAGCAGTTCTTC,CASSSDGPGEQFF
TRBD2,TRBV6-5,TRBJ2-7,many,TGTGCCAGCAGTTACTCGACTGGGGGGGGAAACTCCTACGAGCAGTACTTC,CASSYSTGGGNSYEQYF
.,TRBV11-2,TRBJ2-3,many,TGTGCCAGCAGCTTAATGGTCTCCACAGATACGCAGTATTTT,CASSLMVSTDTQYF
TRBD2,TRBV3-1,TRBJ2-1,many,TGTGCCAGCAGCCAACTGACTAGCGGGAGGGATGGAGAGCAGTTCTTC,CASSQLTSGRDGEQFF
TRBD1,TRBV11-1,TRBJ1-3,many,TGTGCCAGCAGCTCGACGCCTAGACAGGGGAATTCAAGAAACACCATATATTTT,CASSSTPRQGNSRNTIYF
.,TRBV28,TRBJ1-5,many,TGTGCCAGCACCCCACTAGGAGGGGCCCGAGCTCAGCCCCAGCATTTT,CASTPLGGARAQPQHF
.,TRBV7-3,TRBJ2-2,many,TGTGCCAGCAGCTTAATCGGCAGCAACACCGGGGAGCTGTTTTTT,CASSLIGSNTGELFF
TRBD1,TRBV25-1,TRBJ1-1,few,TGTGCCAGCAGTGACAGATTGACAGGGATGAACACTGAAGCTTTCTTT,CASSDRLTGMNTEAFF
TRBD2,TRBV6-4,TRBJ2-2,few,TGTGCCAGCAGTGATTGGGACCCAGCGGGGAAACCCGGGGAGCTGTTTTTT,CASSDWDPAGKPGELFF
.,TRBV7-8,TRBJ1-5,.,TGTGCCAGCAGCTTAGGGTCAGCAGGCAATCAGCCCCAGCATTTT,CASSLGSAGNQPQHF
.,TRBV2,TRBJ1-1,many,TGTGCCAGCAGTGATGTATTCGAGAACACTGAAGCTTTCTTT,CASSDVFENTEAFF
TRBD2,TRBV7-9,TRBJ2-7,.,TGTGCCAGCAGCTTAGTTTTGGGGCGGGGGAATGCGGCCTACGAGCGGTACTTC,CASSLVLGRGNAAYERYF
TRBD2,TRBV2,TRBJ2-5,many,TGTGCCAGCAGTGCTAGCGGGAGTGATTCATGGTACCAAGAGACCCAGTACTTC,CASSASGSDSWYQETQYF
.,TRBV11-3,TRBJ2-3,many,TGTGCCAGCTCGGACCTCACAGATACGCAGTATTTT,CASSDLTDTQYF
.,TRBV29-1,TRBJ2-3,few,TGCAGCTCGCACGGGGGCCGAAGCACAGATACGCAGTATTTT,CSSHGGRSTDTQYF
.,TRBV11-2,TRBJ2-5,.,TGTGCCAGCAGCTTCGGGACAAATTATCAAGAGACCCAGTACTTC,CASSFGTNYQETQYF
.,TRBV3-1,TRBJ2-3,many,TGTGCCAGCAGCCAAGTGGTGGGAACAGATACGCAGTATTTT,CASSQVVGTDTQYF